The 28 T cell receptor beta chains presented below share a single source sample, sequenced in a study of blood T cell repertoires in COVID-19. Generated by immunoSEQ multiplex PCR, the TCRdb table keeps only in-frame clones and is missing some. This sample has 200,000 to 250,000 clones, with 75% to 85% found just once. Source material: peripheral blood. The receptors were gathered from a woman of 80 years or more with COVID-19, enrolled during active disease.

The DNA for the CDR3 is TGCGCCAGCAGCTACGACAGGGGGGTTGAAGCTTTCTTT. Amino acids: CASSYDRGVEAFF. The chain joins TRBV5-1 to TRBJ1-1; 9 nucleotides align to TRBD1. Looked up from germline, CDR1 is SGHRS and CDR2 is YFSETQ. Unmatched junction bases numbered 4, after V lost 3 bases and J lost 7 bases. This CDR3 contains 13 residues.

This clone appeared a few times. V usage is TRBV6-6 and J usage is TRBJ1-5; D gene uncertain. V was shortened by 0 bases and J by 0 bases, with 9 bases between the two germline ends. The germline gives CDR1 MNHNY, CDR2 SVGAGI (reference sequence). CDR3 length equals 16 residues. CDR3 sequence reads: CASSYSTQISNQPQHF. CDR3 coding DNA: TGTGCCAGCAGTTACTCGACACAGATTAGCAATCAGCCCCAGCATTTT.

The chain is built from TRBV10-3 and TRBJ1-5; D remains ambiguous. The CDR3 sequence is 14 residues long. Germline V gene lookup returns CDR1 ENHRY and CDR2 SYGVKD. The V end lost 0 bases, the J end lost 7 bases, and 10 bases lay between the germline ends. The CDR3 nucleotides read TGTGCCATCAGTGAGTCGATGGGGAGCCAGCCCCAGCATTTT. Translated, it gives CAISESMGSQPQHF.

The chain is built from TRBV2 and TRBJ1-1, with D perhaps TRBD1 (6 bases). The CDR3 has 14 residues. V was cut by 6 bases and J by 0 bases, with 11 bases left in between. CDR1 and CDR2 from the germline V gene are SNHLY and FYNNEI. The CDR3 reads CASSGQFMNTEAFF. CDR3 nucleotide sequence: TGTGCCAGCAGCGGACAGTTCATGAACACTGAAGCTTTCTTT.

The V and J genes are TRBV6-2 or TRBV6-3 and TRBJ2-3; 7 bases are shared with TRBD2. Trimming took 6 bases from V and 4 from J; bases not matched to a gene: 10. The CDR3 length is 15 residues. The germline V gene has CDR1 MNHEY and CDR2 SVGEGT. CDR3 region: CASRPPSGWSDTQYF. The CDR3 nucleotides are TGTGCCAGCAGACCTCCTAGCGGTTGGTCAGATACGCAGTATTTT.

The rearrangement uses TRBV5-1 and TRBJ2-2; tentative D call: TRBD2 (6 bases). Germline CDR1 SGHRS, CDR2 YFSETQ. Trimming left V 2 bases short and J 0 bases short, with 11 bases between. The CDR3 contains 16 residues. The CDR3 DNA reads TGCGCCAGCAGCTTACCCGGGACTGCGAACACCGGGGAGCTGTTTTTT. Protein product: CASSLPGTANTGELFF.

This chain connects TRBV12-3 or TRBV12-4 to TRBJ1-6; D unresolved. This CDR3 is 13 amino acids long. Trimming left V 2 bases short and J 9 bases short, with 8 bases between. Written as DNA, the CDR3 is TGTGCCAGCAGTTTAAATGGACTTTCACCCCTCCACTTT. Translation: CASSLNGLSPLHF.

The V gene is TRBV19, the J gene TRBJ1-4; the match to TRBD1 covers 7 bases. V was clipped by 4 bases and J by 4 bases; unmatched bases: 18. The CDR3 spans 19 residues. Germline CDR1 reads LNHDA; CDR2 reads SQIVND (reference sequence). CDR3 DNA: TGTGCCAGTAGTAACCACCGGGACAGCTTAGGGCTTATTAATGAAAAACTGTTTTTT. It encodes CASSNHRDSLGLINEKLFF.

The rearrangement uses TRBV6-2 or TRBV6-3 and TRBJ2-2; a weak D match, TRBD1 (5 bases). V was trimmed by 2 bases and J by 5 bases, leaving 12 bases between them. Germline CDR1 is MNHEY and CDR2 is SVGEGT. This CDR3 spans 15 amino acids. CDR3 sequence reads: CASSYGKGDTGELFF. The DNA of the CDR3 is TGTGCCAGCAGTTACGGAAAAGGGGATACCGGGGAGCTGTTTTTT.

V usage is TRBV30 and J usage is TRBJ2-1, with TRBD2 matching 12 bases. V was clipped by 5 bases and J by 9 bases; unmatched bases: 5. Germline loops: CDR1 GTSNPN, CDR2 SVGIG (reference sequence). This CDR3 comprises 13 residues. The CDR3 DNA reads TGTGCCTGGTCTAGCGGGGGGGTGGGTGAGCAGTTCTTC. As protein: CAWSSGGVGEQFF.

The table lists this clone with a count of one. The chain links TRBV6-1 to TRBJ1-5; weak D call: TRBD1 (6 bases). Germline CDR1 reads MNHNS; CDR2 reads SASEGT. The V and J ends lost 4 bases and 0 bases respectively, with 16 bases between them. This CDR3 has 17 residues. CDR3 protein: CASSVDSYIYSNQPQHF. In DNA, the CDR3 is TGTGCCAGCAGTGTGGACAGCTATATCTATAGCAATCAGCCCCAGCATTTT.

This chain links TRBV13 with TRBJ2-2; TRBD2 agrees at 7 bases. V lost 2 bases and J lost 1; bases outside the gene matches: 4. Germline V gene lookup returns CDR1 PRHDT and CDR2 FYEKMQ (reference sequence). This CDR3 is 16 amino acids long. The chain's CDR3 is CASSLRGRGNTGELFF. CDR3 sequence (DNA): TGTGCCAGCAGCTTACGGGGGAGGGGGAACACCGGGGAGCTGTTTTTT. The complete variable domain, with remaining parts taken from reference TRBV13 and TRBJ2-2, reads AAGVIQSPRHLIKEKRETATLKCYPIPRHDTVYWYQQGPGQDPQFLISFYEKMQSDKGSIPDRFSAQQFSDYHSELNMSSLELGDSALYFCASSLRGRGNTGELFFGEGSRLTVL.

The chain links TRBV4-1 to TRBJ1-2; 8 positions match TRBD1. The CDR3 loop spans 14 amino acids. From germline, CDR1 is MGHRA and CDR2 YSYEKL. J lost 6 bases, V lost 6 bases, and 9 bases had no gene match. In DNA, the CDR3 is TGCGCCAGCAGTCATCCAGGGGGCGTAGATGGCTACACCTTC. Translating it yields CASSHPGGVDGYTF.

This clone was seen more than once but under ten times. This chain joins TRBV5-4 and TRBJ1-2; unclear D gene. CDR3 length: 14 residues. The ends were cut back, 5 bases at V and 2 bases at J, with 13 bases in the middle. The germline V gene has CDR1 SGHNT and CDR2 YYREEE (reference sequence). This chain's CDR3 is CASRPPRANYGYTF. Written as DNA, the CDR3 is TGTGCCAGCAGACCGCCGAGGGCCAACTATGGCTACACCTTC.

This clone was found a few times. The V and J genes are TRBV10-2 and TRBJ2-7; TRBD1 might be the D (5 bases). Looked up from germline, CDR1 is WSHSY and CDR2 is SAAADI. The CDR3 runs 12 residues. V lost 1 base and J 5 bases, leaving 6 bases between the germline ends. For the CDR3, the DNA is TGCGCCAGCAGTGAGTACAGGAACGAGCAGTACTTC. Translated, it gives CASSEYRNEQYF.

This rearrangement joins TRBV25-1 to TRBJ2-7; 10 bases match TRBD1. The CDR3 has 15 residues. Germline values: CDR1 MGHDK, CDR2 SYGVNS. J was trimmed by 4 bases and V by 4 bases; bases with no gene match: 7. The CDR3 DNA sequence: TGTGCCAGCAGTGGGGCCGGGACAGGGGCGTACGAGCAGTACTTC. Amino acids: CASSGAGTGAYEQYF.

This chain joins TRBV28 and TRBJ1-5; TRBD1 agrees at 8 bases. This CDR3 spans 14 amino acids. V dropped 2 bases and J dropped 10; count of bases not matched to a gene: 7. Germline values: CDR1 MDHEN, CDR2 SYDVKM. CDR3 nucleotide sequence: TGTGCCAGCAGTTTAAGGGACAGGAACTTACCCCAGCATTTT. Translating gives CASSLRDRNLPQHF.

The rearrangement links TRBV2 to TRBJ1-3; TRBD1 aligns across 9 bases. Germline trimming cut 6 bases from V and 3 bases from J; bases unmatched to any gene: 6. Germline V gene sequence: CDR1 SNHLY, CDR2 FYNNEI. This CDR3 has 15 residues. The CDR3 DNA sequence: TGTGCCAGCAGCCGGGACAGGGTCGATGGAAACACCATATATTTT. This gives the protein CASSRDRVDGNTIYF.

The genes are TRBV28 and TRBJ1-6, with a tentative D call TRBD1 (6 bases). Germline V gene sequence: CDR1 MDHEN, CDR2 SYDVKM. V was shortened by 6 bases and J by 4 bases, with 13 bases between the two germline ends. This CDR3 region has 15 residues. CDR3 in DNA: TGTGCCAGCAGCCCGGGAGGGGGTTATAATTCACCCCTCCACTTT. Translated, it gives CASSPGGGYNSPLHF.

The CDR3 protein is CASSQNPGTANSGNTIYF. The CDR3 region has the DNA TGCGCCAGCAGCCAAAACCCCGGGACAGCAAACTCTGGAAACACCATATATTTT. The rearrangement links TRBV4-3 to TRBJ1-3, with TRBD1 matching 7 bases. The V gene end was trimmed by 2 bases and the J gene end by 0 bases; junction bases not matched to a gene: 10. CDR3 length equals 18 residues. Germline V gene data show CDR1 as LGHNA and CDR2 as YSLEER.

The chain carries TRBV4-1 and TRBJ2-5; 10 bases fit TRBD2. Germline CDR1 is MGHRA and CDR2 is YSYEKL. The CDR3 loop spans 17 amino acids. The V gene end was trimmed by 4 bases and the J gene end by 1 base; junction bases not matched to a gene: 9. The chain's CDR3 is CASSRRGTSGAQETQYF. In DNA form, the CDR3 reads TGCGCCAGCAGCCGCAGGGGTACTAGCGGGGCCCAAGAGACCCAGTACTTC.

The gene calls are TRBV28 and TRBJ1-4, with TRBD1 matching 9 bases. The CDR3 loop spans 15 amino acids. Germline CDR1 and CDR2: MDHEN and SYDVKM. V was pared by 3 bases and J by 4 bases, with 3 bases of the junction left unmatched. CDR3 region: CASSFGTGFNEKLFF. The CDR3 coding sequence is TGTGCCAGCAGTTTTGGGACAGGGTTTAATGAAAAACTGTTTTTT.

This clone was recorded once. V is TRBV7-2 and J is TRBJ1-3; D is unclear. Germline CDR1 SGHTA, CDR2 FQGNSA. Trimming removed 1 base at V and 0 bases at J, with 10 bases between. The CDR3 has 16 residues. The CDR3 loop reads CASSLGWAYSGNTIYF. For the CDR3, the DNA is TGTGCCAGCAGCTTAGGATGGGCGTACTCTGGAAACACCATATATTTT. Drawing the rest from reference TRBV7-2 and TRBJ1-3, the complete variable domain is GAGVSQSPSNKVTEKGKDVELRCDPISGHTALYWYRQSLGQGLEFLIYFQGNSAPDKSGLPSDRFSAERTGGSVSTLTIQRTQQEDSAVYLCASSLGWAYSGNTIYFGEGSWLTVV.

The rearrangement joins TRBV5-1 to TRBJ2-1; a possible D gene is TRBD2 (6 bases). V was pared by 3 bases and J by 6 bases, with 7 bases between. The germline gives CDR1 SGHRS, CDR2 YFSETQ. The CDR3 totals 12 residues. The CDR3 DNA is TGCGCCAGCAGCTCCGGGGGCAATGAGCAGTTCTTC. Translated: CASSSGGNEQFF.

The V call is TRBV14, the J call TRBJ2-4; the match to TRBD1 covers 9 bases. Germline V gives CDR1 SGHDN, CDR2 FVKESK. The CDR3 is made up of 16 amino acids. The junction had 4 bases not matched to a gene; V was cut back by 4 bases and J by 0 bases. CDR3 in DNA: TGTGCCAGCAGCCTTACAGGGGGCGCAGCCAAAAACATTCAGTACTTC. It is translated as CASSLTGGAAKNIQYF.

This sequence joins TRBV29-1 and TRBJ2-3; 9 positions agree with TRBD1. Germline V CDR1 and CDR2: SQVTM, ANQGSEA. The V gene end was trimmed by 6 bases and the J gene end by 3 bases; junction bases not matched to a gene: 1. The CDR3 extends over 12 amino acids. The CDR3 sequence is CSVDRGTDTQYF. DNA of the CDR3: TGCAGCGTCGACAGGGGGACAGATACGCAGTATTTT.

This clone was detected once. The chain has TRBV6-1 and TRBJ2-2; 10 nucleotides align to TRBD2. The CDR3 is 18 amino acids. The junction had 12 bases not matched to a gene; V was cut back by 2 bases and J by 6 bases. The germline gives CDR1 MNHNS, CDR2 SASEGT. The CDR3 coding sequence is TGTGCCAGCAGTGAACGGCCTAGCGGGAGCGGGGTAGCCGGGGAGCTGTTTTTT. Residues: CASSERPSGSGVAGELFF.

The gene calls are TRBV28 and TRBJ2-3; TRBD2 matches 9 bases. This CDR3 has 16 amino acids. Losses at the gene ends were 5 bases for V and 4 bases for J; bases not matched to a gene: 10. The germline CDR1 and CDR2 sequences are MDHEN and SYDVKM. The CDR3 here is CASSLPGASGADTQYF. In DNA, the CDR3 is TGTGCCAGCAGTCTCCCGGGGGCTAGCGGGGCAGATACGCAGTATTTT.